Listed here are 23 T cell receptor beta chains from one sample, sequenced in a study of PD-L1 blockade in urothelial cancer. Measured with immunoSEQ multiplex PCR; TCRdb has only the in-frame clones, and not every one. The data show 70,000 or so clones, about 88% seen once. Sequenced here: PBMCs, sampled around atezolizumab (anti-PD-L1) treatment. All receptors derive from a man between 60 and 70 years old with urothelial cancer.

The chain recombines TRBV19 with TRBJ2-4; 9 nucleotides line up with TRBD1. J lost 13 bases, V lost 5 bases, and 9 bases had no gene match. This CDR3 contains 13 residues. Germline V lookup: CDR1 LNHDA, CDR2 SQIVND (reference sequence). CDR3 residues: CASSAPPGQGQYF. For the CDR3, the DNA is TGTGCCAGTAGTGCTCCGCCCGGACAGGGGCAGTACTTC.

V is TRBV19 and J is TRBJ2-3; D call uncertain. Germline-derived CDR1 and CDR2 are LNHDA and SQIVND (reference sequence). CDR3 length: 13 amino acids. Deletions cut 2 bases from V and 4 bases from J, with 7 bases between. The CDR3 region is CASSISEADTQYF. CDR3 sequence (DNA): TGTGCCAGTAGTATAAGCGAAGCAGATACGCAGTATTTT.

This chain uses TRBV19 with TRBJ2-2; D is ambiguous. This CDR3 has 15 residues. V dropped 6 bases and J dropped 1 base, with 12 bases sitting between them. The germline gives CDR1 LNHDA, CDR2 SQIVND (reference sequence). The CDR3 loop reads CASRTITENTGELFF. CDR3 nucleotide sequence: TGTGCCAGTAGGACAATTACAGAGAACACCGGGGAGCTGTTTTTT.

The chain combines TRBV18 with TRBJ2-7; 11 bases line up with TRBD2. J lost 3 bases, V lost 5 bases, and 6 bases had no gene match. Germline V CDR1 and CDR2: KGHSH, LQKENI. This CDR3 is 15 amino acids long. CDR3 amino acids: CASSSDLAGGYEQYF. CDR3 coding DNA: TGTGCCAGCTCATCAGACCTAGCGGGAGGCTACGAGCAGTACTTC.

This clone was found once. The chain is built from TRBV6-5 and TRBJ2-5; 7 bases match TRBD2. Losses at the gene ends were 4 bases for V and 1 base for J; bases not matched to a gene: 6. The CDR3 totals 15 residues. Germline loops: CDR1 MNHEY, CDR2 SVGAGI. The CDR3 loop reads CASSSGGSSQETQYF. The CDR3 nucleotides are TGTGCCAGCAGTTCGGGGGGAAGCTCCCAAGAGACCCAGTACTTC.

This rearrangement joins TRBV27 to TRBJ1-5; a weak D match, TRBD1 (6 bases). Germline V gene lookup returns CDR1 MNHEY and CDR2 SMNVEV (reference sequence). The CDR3 loop spans 15 amino acids. Trimming removed 3 bases from V and 3 bases from J, with 12 bases in between. DNA of the CDR3: TGTGCCAGCAGTTTGGGCAGGGGCTTCAATCAGCCCCAGCATTTT. This sequence encodes CASSLGRGFNQPQHF.

This chain joins TRBV5-6 and TRBJ2-1; 9 bases are shared with TRBD1. The germline V gene has CDR1 SGHDT and CDR2 YYEEEE. The CDR3 is 15 residues long. Germline trimming cut 4 bases from V and 1 base from J; bases unmatched to any gene: 3. CDR3 loop: CASSMGQGSYNEQFF. CDR3 DNA: TGTGCCAGCAGCATGGGACAGGGTTCCTACAATGAGCAGTTCTTC. Looking up the rest from reference TRBV5-6 and TRBJ2-1 gives the full variable domain: DAGVTQSPTHLIKTRGQQVTLRCSPKSGHDTVSWYQQALGQGPQFIFQYYEEEERQRGNFPDRFSGHQFPNYSSELNVNALLLGDSALYLCASSMGQGSYNEQFFGPGTRLTVL.

This chain links TRBV6-1 with TRBJ1-1, with 10 bases fitting TRBD1. The CDR3 consists of 18 residues. The junction had 12 bases not matched to a gene; V was cut back by 0 bases and J by 5 bases. CDR1 MNHNS and CDR2 SASEGT come from the germline V gene. CDR3 sequence reads: CASSEAGDRGRGRTEAFF. CDR3 bases: TGTGCCAGCAGTGAAGCGGGGGACAGGGGTAGGGGGAGGACTGAAGCTTTCTTT.

The V call is TRBV7-9, the J call TRBJ2-3; TRBD2 matches at 8 bases. The V segment lost 0 bases and the J segment 4 bases; nucleotides outside the gene matches: 6. Germline CDR1 and CDR2: SEHNR and FQNEAQ (reference sequence). This CDR3 is 16 amino acids long. As DNA, the CDR3 is TGTGCCAGCAGCTTAGCGCTGGCGGGGGGTGCAGATACGCAGTATTTT. It specifies CASSLALAGGADTQYF.

The gene calls are TRBV4-1 and TRBJ2-5, with 14 bases identical to TRBD2. The germline V gene has CDR1 MGHRA and CDR2 YSYEKL. This CDR3 spans 16 amino acids. The V and J ends lost 3 bases and 5 bases, in that order; junction bases with no gene match: 5. DNA of the CDR3: TGCGCCAGCAGCCACGGGACTAGCGGGGGCCGGGAGACCCAGTACTTC. Protein product: CASSHGTSGGRETQYF.

The chain has TRBV29-1 and TRBJ2-7, with 8 positions matching TRBD1. Germline-derived CDR1 and CDR2 are SQVTM and ANQGSEA. V shed 5 bases and J 3 bases; nucleotides not matched to a gene: 6. The CDR3 loop spans 13 amino acids. CDR3: CSVMTGANYEQYF. The DNA of the CDR3 is TGCAGCGTTATGACAGGGGCAAACTACGAGCAGTACTTC.

CDR3 loop: CASRRGNQPQHF. In nucleotides, the CDR3 is TGTGCCAGCAGGAGAGGCAATCAGCCCCAGCATTTT. The V gene is TRBV6-5, the J gene TRBJ1-5; D not resolved. The germline CDR1 and CDR2 sequences are MNHEY and SVGAGI. V shed 6 bases and J shed 2 bases, with 5 bases lying between them. CDR3 length: 12 amino acids.

The CDR3 bases are TGTGCCAGTAGTATTTTGACTAAATCCCGTAAGGATGAGCAGTTCTTC. This encodes CASSILTKSRKDEQFF. The V gene is TRBV19, the J gene TRBJ2-1, with D possibly being TRBD2 (5 bases). The germline gives CDR1 LNHDA, CDR2 SQIVND (reference sequence). The CDR3 totals 16 residues. V was clipped by 3 bases and J by 8 bases, with 20 bases between them.

The chain has TRBV5-1 and TRBJ1-2, with TRBD1 matching 8 bases. The germline gives CDR1 SGHRS, CDR2 YFSETQ. V dropped 0 bases and J dropped 6; count of bases not matched to a gene: 7. This CDR3 region has 15 residues. CDR3 sequence (DNA): TGCGCCAGCAGCTTGGGGGGCAGGGGGCTTGATGGCTACACCTTC. It translates to CASSLGGRGLDGYTF.

This clone was observed a handful of times. This chain uses TRBV6-6 with TRBJ1-3, with unresolved D. Germline loops: CDR1 MNHNY, CDR2 SVGAGI (reference sequence). This CDR3 has 15 amino acids. Trimming cost V 4 bases and J 4 bases, with 14 bases left between them. CDR3 DNA: TGTGCCAGCAGTTTCCCTGGGCGATCAGGAAACACCATATATTTT. Translating it yields CASSFPGRSGNTIYF.

This clone was recorded a few times. The genes are TRBV5-4 and TRBJ2-3, with 14 bases that match TRBD2. CDR1 is SGHNT and CDR2 is YYREEE in the germline V gene (reference sequence). The CDR3 length is 20 residues. The ends lost 4 bases at V and 0 bases at J; junction bases unmatched: 13. In nucleotides, the CDR3 is TGTGCCAGCAGCCCCGGACTAGCGGGGGGAAGTATCTTTAGCACAGATACGCAGTATTTT. It specifies CASSPGLAGGSIFSTDTQYF. Using reference TRBV5-4 and TRBJ2-3 for the parts outside the CDR3, the full variable domain is ETGVTQSPTHLIKTRGQQVTLRCSSQSGHNTVSWYQQALGQGPQFIFQYYREEENGRGNFPPRFSGLQFPNYSSELNVNALELDDSALYLCASSPGLAGGSIFSTDTQYFGPGTRLTVL.

This sequence joins TRBV7-8 and TRBJ2-3; the match to TRBD1 covers 10 bases. Germline assignment: CDR1 SGHVS and CDR2 FQNEAQ. V lost 1 base to trimming and J lost 9 bases; unmatched junction nucleotides: 1. The CDR3 is 13 residues long. This CDR3 is CASSLVTGGTQYF. In DNA form, the CDR3 reads TGTGCCAGCAGCTTAGTGACAGGGGGCACGCAGTATTTT.

The chain employs TRBV12-5 and TRBJ1-4, with D possibly TRBD1 on 5 matching bases. CDR1 is LGHNT and CDR2 is FRNRAP in the germline V gene. The V end lost 1 base, the J end lost 1 base, and 10 bases lay between the germline ends. The CDR3 runs to 16 residues. The DNA of the CDR3 is TGTGCTAGTGGTTTGGGGCAGGGTATAACTAATGAAAAACTGTTTTTT. Amino acid sequence: CASGLGQGITNEKLFF.

J is TRBJ2-1 and V is TRBV5-6, with 14 bases lining up with TRBD2. Germline loops: CDR1 SGHDT, CDR2 YYEEEE. V was pared by 4 bases and J by 7 bases, with 7 bases of the junction left unmatched. The CDR3 runs 16 residues. This CDR3 is CASSPGLAGVFNEQFF. DNA of the CDR3: TGTGCCAGCAGCCCGGGACTAGCGGGAGTCTTTAATGAGCAGTTCTTC.

The J gene is TRBJ2-7, the V gene TRBV6-6, with 12 bases matching TRBD1. The CDR3 runs 15 residues. Trimming at V came to 2 bases and at J to 5 bases, leaving 4 bases not matched to a gene. The germline V gene encodes CDR1 MNHNY and CDR2 SVGAGI (reference sequence). The CDR3 reads CASSYGDRGRHEQYF. Written as DNA, the CDR3 is TGTGCCAGCAGTTACGGGGACAGGGGGCGTCACGAGCAGTACTTC.

In its sample, this clone was seen once. CDR3 loop: CASSLEDSETQYF. CDR3 in DNA: TGTGCCAGCAGCTTGGAGGACAGTGAGACCCAGTACTTC. The J gene is TRBJ2-5, the V gene TRBV5-5; D is perhaps TRBD1 (6 bases). Germline CDR1 is SGHKS and CDR2 is YYEKEE (reference sequence). V was shortened by 0 bases and J by 5 bases, with 8 bases between the two germline ends. This CDR3 has 13 amino acids.

The CDR3 coding sequence is TGTGCCAGCAGCTTAACGGGAGGCGACACAGATACGCAGTATTTT. Encoded protein: CASSLTGGDTDTQYF. This chain connects TRBV7-9 to TRBJ2-3; 7 bases map to TRBD2. CDR1 is SEHNR, CDR2 FQNEAQ, per germline (reference sequence). The CDR3 is 15 amino acids. V gave up 2 bases and J gave up 2 bases; unmatched junction bases: 4.

This chain connects TRBV5-1 to TRBJ2-7; 8 bases match TRBD1. Germline trimming cut 3 bases from V and 3 bases from J; bases unmatched to any gene: 2. The CDR3 loop spans 13 amino acids. CDR1 SGHRS and CDR2 YFSETQ come from the germline V gene. The CDR3 loop is CASSSTGVYEQYF. CDR3 bases: TGCGCCAGCAGCTCGACAGGGGTCTACGAGCAGTACTTC. Together with reference TRBV5-1 and TRBJ2-7, the CDR3 gives the full variable domain: KAGVTQTPRYLIKTRGQQVTLSCSPISGHRSVSWYQQTPGQGLQFLFEYFSETQRNKGNFPGRFSGRQFSNSRSEMNVSTLELGDSALYLCASSSTGVYEQYFGPGTRLTVT.